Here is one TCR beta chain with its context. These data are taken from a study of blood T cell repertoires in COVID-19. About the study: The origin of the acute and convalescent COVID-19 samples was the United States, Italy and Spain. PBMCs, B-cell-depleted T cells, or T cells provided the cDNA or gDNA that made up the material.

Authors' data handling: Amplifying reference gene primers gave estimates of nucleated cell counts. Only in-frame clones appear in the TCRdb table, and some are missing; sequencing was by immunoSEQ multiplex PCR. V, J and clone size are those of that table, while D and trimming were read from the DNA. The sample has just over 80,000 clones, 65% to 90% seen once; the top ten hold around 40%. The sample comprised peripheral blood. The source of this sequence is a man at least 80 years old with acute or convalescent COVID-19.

The CDR3 is CASSVRDYGSPLHF. In DNA, the CDR3 is TGTGCCAGTAGCGTGAGGGACTACGGTTCACCCCTCCACTTT. The J gene is TRBJ1-6, the V gene TRBV14; D is perhaps TRBD1 (5 bases). CDR1 is SGHDN, CDR2 FVKESK, per germline. CDR3 length equals 14 residues. V lost 9 bases and J lost 9, with 18 bases in between.